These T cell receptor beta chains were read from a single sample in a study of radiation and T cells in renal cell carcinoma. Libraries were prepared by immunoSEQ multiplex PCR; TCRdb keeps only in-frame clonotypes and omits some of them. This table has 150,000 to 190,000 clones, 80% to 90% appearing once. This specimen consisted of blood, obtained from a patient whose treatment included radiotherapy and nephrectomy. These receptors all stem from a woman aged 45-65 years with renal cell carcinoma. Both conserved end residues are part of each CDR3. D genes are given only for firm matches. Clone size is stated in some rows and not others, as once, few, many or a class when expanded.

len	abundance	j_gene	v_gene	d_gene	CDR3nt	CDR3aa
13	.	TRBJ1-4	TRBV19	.	TGTGCCACCGCGCCTGGGGGTGGCGAAAAACTGTTTTTT	CATAPGGGEKLFF
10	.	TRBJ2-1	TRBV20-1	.	TGCAGTCCGACTGATAATGAGCAGTTCTTC	CSPTDNEQFF
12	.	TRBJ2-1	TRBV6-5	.	TGTGCCAGCAGTTATATGGGTACCGAGCAGTTCTTC	CASSYMGTEQFF
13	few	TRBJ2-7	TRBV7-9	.	TGTGCCAGCGAATGGGGTCGGGCCGGCGAGCAGTACTTC	CASEWGRAGEQYF
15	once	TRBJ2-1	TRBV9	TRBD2	TGTGCCAGCACCGTTACTAGCGGACCCTACAATGAGCAGTTCTTC	CASTVTSGPYNEQFF
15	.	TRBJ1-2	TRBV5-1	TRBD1	TGCGCCAGCAGCAGTCCCGGGACAGGGAGCTATGGCTACACCTTC	CASSSPGTGSYGYTF
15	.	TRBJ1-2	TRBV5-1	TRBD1	TGCGCCAGCAGCCTCCGGGACAGGGGGGCGGATGGCTACACCTTC	CASSLRDRGADGYTF
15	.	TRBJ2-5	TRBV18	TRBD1	TGTGCCAGCTCACCATATCGGACAGGCCAAGAGACCCAGTACTTC	CASSPYRTGQETQYF
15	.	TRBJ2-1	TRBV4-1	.	TGCGCCAGCAGCCGGGAGGTCGCCTCCTACAATGAGCAGTTCTTC	CASSREVASYNEQFF
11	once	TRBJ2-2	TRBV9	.	TGTGCCAGCAGCATGGCCGGGGAGCTGTTTTTT	CASSMAGELFF
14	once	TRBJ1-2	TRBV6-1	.	TGTGCCAGCAGTGATAGCCAGGCTTACTATGGCTACACCTTC	CASSDSQAYYGYTF
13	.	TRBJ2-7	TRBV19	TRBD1	TGTGCCAGTAGTACAGGGGGAATTTACGAGCAGTACTTC	CASSTGGIYEQYF
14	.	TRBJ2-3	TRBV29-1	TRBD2	TGCAGCGTTGTGGCTAGCGGGGTAGGGGATACGCAGTATTTT	CSVVASGVGDTQYF
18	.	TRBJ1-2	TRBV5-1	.	TGCGCCAGCAGCTTGGAACGGCGAGCGGGGGCTAATGACTATGGCTACACCTTC	CASSLERRAGANDYGYTF
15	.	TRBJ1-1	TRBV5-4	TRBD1	TGTGCCAGCAGCCCCAGACAGGGGTTGGGCACTGAAGCTTTCTTT	CASSPRQGLGTEAFF
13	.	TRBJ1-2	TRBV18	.	TGTGCCAGCTCACCACCAACTCACTATGGCTACACCTTC	CASSPPTHYGYTF
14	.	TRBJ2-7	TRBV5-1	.	TGCGCCAGCAGTCTACTCCCAGGGACCTACGAGCAGTACTTC	CASSLLPGTYEQYF
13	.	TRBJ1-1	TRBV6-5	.	TGTGCCAGCAGTTACTCGAATGGGTATCCTGCTTTCTTT	CASSYSNGYPAFF
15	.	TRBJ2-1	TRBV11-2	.	TGTGCCAGCAGCTTAGATCGCGGGGCCTACAATGAGCAGTTCTTC	CASSLDRGAYNEQFF
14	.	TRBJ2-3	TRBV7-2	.	TGTGCCAGCAGCGATACGGGGATCACAGATACGCAGTATTTT	CASSDTGITDTQYF
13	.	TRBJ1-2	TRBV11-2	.	TGTGCCAGCAGCTCGATCCGGGCCTATGGCTACACCTTC	CASSSIRAYGYTF
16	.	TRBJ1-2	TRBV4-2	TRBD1	TGTGCCAGCAGCCCAGAATGGGACAGCGAAAGCTATGGCTACACCTTC	CASSPEWDSESYGYTF
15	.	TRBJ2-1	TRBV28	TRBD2	TGTGCCAGCAGTTCCCTGGCTAGCGGGGTAGGTGAGCAGTTCTTC	CASSSLASGVGEQFF
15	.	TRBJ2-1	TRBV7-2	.	TGTGCCAGCAGCTTAGGGCGGACCCTGTACAATGAGCAGTTCTTC	CASSLGRTLYNEQFF
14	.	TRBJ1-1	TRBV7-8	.	TGTGCCAGCAGCTTAGCTTGGGAGAACACTGAAGCTTTCTTT	CASSLAWENTEAFF
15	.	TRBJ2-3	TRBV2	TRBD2	TGTGCCAGCAGCCTCGGTAGCGGGGGGTCAGATACGCAGTATTTT	CASSLGSGGSDTQYF
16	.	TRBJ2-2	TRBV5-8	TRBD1	TGTGCCAGCAGCTTGGGGGGACAGTTGAACACCGGGGAGCTGTTTTTT	CASSLGGQLNTGELFF
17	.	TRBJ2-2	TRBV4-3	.	TGCGCCAGCAGCCAAGATATCACGGACAGCTACACCGGGGAGCTGTTTTTT	CASSQDITDSYTGELFF
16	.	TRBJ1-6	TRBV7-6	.	TGTGCCAGCAGCTTAGGCCCAGGGGCTTCCAATTCACCCCTCCACTTT	CASSLGPGASNSPLHF
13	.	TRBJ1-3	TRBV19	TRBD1	TGTGCCAGTAGCGCGACAGGGACGGACACCATATATTTT	CASSATGTDTIYF
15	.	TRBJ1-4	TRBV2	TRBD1	TGTGCCAGCAATGGGGTGTCAGGGGGGAATGAAAAACTGTTTTTT	CASNGVSGGNEKLFF
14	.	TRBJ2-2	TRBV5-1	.	TGCGCCAGCAGCTTGGCGACAGTCCTCGGGGAGCTGTTTTTT	CASSLATVLGELFF
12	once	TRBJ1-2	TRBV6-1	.	TGTGCCAGCAGTGGGACCCTCTATGGCTACACCTTC	CASSGTLYGYTF
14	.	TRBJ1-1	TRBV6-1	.	TGTGCCAGCAGTGAAGCGCGGCAGCTAGGTGAAGCTTTCTTT	CASSEARQLGEAFF